One sample yielded the 8 T cell receptor beta chains listed below, sequenced in a study of T cell responses to AZD1222 COVID-19 vaccine. Sequencing used immunoSEQ multiplex PCR; TCRdb keeps in-frame clones, though not all of them. This table has 180,000 or so clones, 80% to 90% appearing once. Sample: peripheral blood, taken 28 days after the second dose of the MenACWY control vaccine. Every receptor here comes from an adult who received the MenACWY meningococcal vaccine as a control.

The chain has TRBV20-1 and TRBJ2-7; TRBD1 is a possible D gene (7 bases). The CDR3 is 10 residues long. CDR1 and CDR2 (germline): DFQATT, SNEGSKA (reference sequence). CDR3 protein: CSPRGAEQYF. CDR3 sequence (DNA): TGCAGCCCCAGGGGGGCCGAGCAGTACTTC.

The J gene is TRBJ2-1, the V gene TRBV9; 13 bases agree with TRBD2. V lost 4 bases to trimming and J lost 9 bases; unmatched junction nucleotides: 10. The CDR3 loop spans 16 amino acids. Germline values: CDR1 SGDLS, CDR2 YYNGEE. The chain's CDR3 is CASSPPPTSGRVEQFF. In nucleotides, the CDR3 is TGTGCCAGCAGCCCTCCCCCCACTAGCGGGAGGGTTGAGCAGTTCTTC. Full variable domain (rest looked up from reference TRBV9 and TRBJ2-1): DSGVTQTPKHLITATGQRVTLRCSPRSGDLSVYWYQQSLDQGLQFLIQYYNGEERAKGNILERFSAQQFPDLHSELNLSSLELGDSALYFCASSPPPTSGRVEQFFGPGTRLTVL.

The gene calls are TRBV3-1 (or the pseudogene TRBV3-2) and TRBJ2-2; D gene uncertain. V lost 2 bases, J lost 5 bases, and 3 bases lay in between. The CDR3 is made up of 12 amino acids. The germline gives CDR1 LGHDT, CDR2 YNNKEL (reference sequence). This CDR3 reads CASSQHTGELFF. The CDR3 region has the DNA TGTGCCAGCAGCCAACATACCGGGGAGCTGTTTTTT.

The chain links TRBV4-1 to TRBJ1-5; tentatively, D is TRBD1 (6 bases). Germline CDR1 MGHRA, CDR2 YSYEKL. The V end was cut by 0 bases, the J end by 1 base, with 13 bases between. The CDR3 spans 17 residues. The CDR3 nucleotides are TGCGCCAGCAGCCAAGATGAAAGACAGGAAAGCAATCAGCCCCAGCATTTT. Translated, it gives CASSQDERQESNQPQHF.

This sequence joins TRBV5-4 and TRBJ2-7; 9 bases are shared with TRBD2. Germline V gene lookup returns CDR1 SGHNT and CDR2 YYREEE (reference sequence). The CDR3 contains 15 residues. V gave up 4 bases and J gave up 7 bases; unmatched junction bases: 12. The CDR3 here is CASSRPDSGSYEQYF. For the CDR3, the DNA is TGTGCCAGCAGCCGACCGGATAGCGGGAGTTATGAGCAGTACTTC.

This sequence joins TRBV28 and TRBJ1-1, with D possibly TRBD1 on 6 matching bases. From germline, CDR1 is MDHEN and CDR2 SYDVKM. The CDR3 consists of 15 residues. V lost 5 bases and J 0 bases, leaving 13 bases between the germline ends. CDR3 sequence reads: CASSHSTGMNTEAFF. CDR3 coding DNA: TGTGCCAGCAGTCATTCGACAGGCATGAACACTGAAGCTTTCTTT.

V is TRBV10-3 and J is TRBJ1-5; 9 bases line up with TRBD1. Trimming cost V 2 bases and J 4 bases; bases outside gene matches: 12. Germline V gene data show CDR1 as ENHRY and CDR2 as SYGVKD. The CDR3 consists of 18 residues. The CDR3 sequence is CAISETPTRTGVNQPQHF. CDR3 coding DNA: TGTGCCATCAGTGAGACCCCAACTCGGACAGGGGTTAATCAGCCCCAGCATTTT.

The genes are TRBV2 and TRBJ1-2; tentative D call: TRBD1 (6 bases). Between the trimmed V and J ends, which lost 7 bases and 4 bases, there was a span of 19 bases. CDR3 length: 15 residues. CDR1 and CDR2 (germline): SNHLY, FYNNEI. CDR3 loop: CASTPVLAGVYGYTF. CDR3 coding DNA: TGTGCCAGCACCCCAGTTCTCGCAGGGGTCTATGGCTACACCTTC.